Below, 19 T cell receptor beta chains from the same sample are listed, as sequenced in a study of cytomegalovirus exposure and HLA in healthy donors. Data came from immunoSEQ multiplex PCR; TCRdb stores just in-frame clones and leaves some out. Here the sample spans more than 200,000 clones, 90% being singletons. The sequenced sample was PBMCs. All receptors come from a woman in her 30s in good health and CMV-seronegative.

This chain joins TRBV4-1 and TRBJ2-3, with 9 bases identical to TRBD2. The CDR3 is made up of 18 amino acids. V gave up 0 bases and J gave up 3 bases; unmatched junction bases: 10. Germline V gives CDR1 MGHRA, CDR2 YSYEKL. Written as DNA, the CDR3 is TGCGCCAGCAGCCAAGAGCCGACAACCGGACTAGCGACAGATACGCAGTATTTT. It is translated as CASSQEPTTGLATDTQYF.

DNA for the CDR3: TGTGCCAGCAGCTTGTGGGACAGGGGGGGAGAAGAGCAGTTCTTC. It translates to CASSLWDRGGEEQFF. V gene TRBV5-7 combines with J gene TRBJ2-1; TRBD1 matches at 11 bases. TRBV5-7 is flagged as an ORF with uncertain function. CDR3 length: 15 residues. Germline trimming cut 1 base from V and 10 bases from J; bases unmatched to any gene: 7.

This chain links TRBV5-4 with TRBJ2-1; D not certain. CDR3 length: 13 amino acids. Germline loops: CDR1 SGHNT, CDR2 YYREEE (reference sequence). V was trimmed by 1 base and J by 6 bases, leaving 8 bases between them. DNA of the CDR3: TGTGCCAGCAGCTTGTTCGGTTCCAATGAGCAGTTCTTC. It is translated as CASSLFGSNEQFF.

This sequence joins TRBV6-5 and TRBJ2-7, with 8 positions matching TRBD1. Germline V gene data show CDR1 as MNHEY and CDR2 as SVGAGI. This CDR3 region has 15 residues. Losses at the gene ends were 5 bases for V and 6 bases for J; bases not matched to a gene: 12. CDR3 sequence: CASSPTTGAGGEQYF. For the CDR3, the DNA is TGTGCCAGCAGTCCGACGACAGGGGCAGGGGGCGAGCAGTACTTC.

This rearrangement joins TRBV5-6 to TRBJ1-2; 11 bases agree with TRBD1. This CDR3 is built from 15 residues. The germline V gene encodes CDR1 SGHDT and CDR2 YYEEEE. Trimming at V came to 4 bases and at J to 8 bases, leaving 10 bases not matched to a gene. The CDR3: CASSEEGTGGVGYTF. The CDR3 region has the DNA TGTGCCAGCAGCGAAGAAGGGACAGGGGGTGTGGGCTACACCTTC.

V and J are TRBV5-1 and TRBJ1-5, with a possible D match to TRBD1 (6 bases). Germline loops: CDR1 SGHRS, CDR2 YFSETQ. This CDR3 contains 15 residues. V was pared by 2 bases and J by 2 bases, with 11 bases between. The CDR3 nucleotides read TGCGCCAGCAGCTTACAGGGTGATGGCAATCAGCCCCAGCATTTT. Its protein product is CASSLQGDGNQPQHF.

The gene calls are TRBV29-1 and TRBJ2-1, with 12 bases that match TRBD2. Germline CDR1 reads SQVTM; CDR2 reads ANQGSEA. The ends lost 8 bases at V and 7 bases at J; junction bases unmatched: 9. The CDR3 runs to 14 residues. DNA for the CDR3: TGCAGCACCAAGCTAGCGGGAGGGCCTAATGAGCAGTTCTTC. It encodes CSTKLAGGPNEQFF.

The chain employs TRBV7-9 and TRBJ2-2; the match to TRBD1 covers 8 bases. The V and J ends lost 3 bases and 5 bases, in that order; junction bases with no gene match: 5. This CDR3 has 15 residues. Germline V gene sequence: CDR1 SEHNR, CDR2 FQNEAQ (reference sequence). The CDR3 nucleotides are TGTGCCAGCAGCTTTTGGACAGGGAGGACCGGGGAGCTGTTTTTT. Its protein product is CASSFWTGRTGELFF.

This sequence joins TRBV19 and TRBJ2-7; 15 bases align to TRBD2. This CDR3 contains 16 residues. CDR1 LNHDA and CDR2 SQIVND come from the germline V gene (reference sequence). Trimming at V came to 7 bases and at J to 7 bases, leaving 11 bases not matched to a gene. CDR3 sequence: CASTQGTSGRLGEQYF. The CDR3 region has the DNA TGTGCCAGTACCCAAGGGACTAGCGGGAGGTTGGGGGAGCAGTACTTC.

The chain recombines TRBV6-5 with TRBJ2-7, with unresolved D. This CDR3 contains 15 residues. Germline CDR1 and CDR2: MNHEY and SVGAGI. V gave up 5 bases and J gave up 3 bases, with 17 bases separating them. The CDR3 region is CASSGDSNQNYEQYF. CDR3 in DNA: TGTGCCAGCAGTGGGGATTCAAACCAAAACTACGAGCAGTACTTC.

The count of this clone is one. The rearrangement uses TRBV4-3 and TRBJ2-3, with D perhaps matching TRBD2 (5 bases). Germline V CDR1 and CDR2: LGHNA, YSLEER. The CDR3 consists of 18 residues. Trimming shortened V by 0 bases and J by 5 bases, and 21 bases separated the two germline ends. Written as DNA, the CDR3 is TGCGCCAGCAGCCAAGATTTGTTGAGTAGGGAGTTCGGAGATACGCAGTATTTT. It is translated as CASSQDLLSREFGDTQYF.

The V and J genes are TRBV28 and TRBJ2-5; tentative D call: TRBD1 (7 bases). V shed 5 bases and J shed 1 base, with 14 bases lying between them. The CDR3 spans 15 residues. Germline CDR1 MDHEN, CDR2 SYDVKM. CDR3 sequence: CASSPGGSGQETQYF. The CDR3 DNA is TGTGCCAGCAGTCCAGGGGGTAGCGGCCAAGAGACCCAGTACTTC.

The rearrangement uses TRBV5-8 and TRBJ2-1; the D gene is possibly TRBD2 (6 bases). The CDR3 runs to 16 residues. V was shortened by 0 bases and J by 2 bases, with 12 bases between the two germline ends. CDR1 and CDR2 from the germline V gene are SGHTS and YDEGEE. The CDR3 is CASSLALSGPYNEQFF. The DNA for the CDR3 is TGTGCCAGCAGCTTGGCACTGAGCGGGCCCTACAATGAGCAGTTCTTC.

The V gene is TRBV11-3, the J gene TRBJ2-1, with 16 bases lining up with TRBD2. Germline assignment: CDR1 SGHNT and CDR2 YENEEA. The J segment lost 10 bases and the V segment lost 2 bases, leaving 5 bases of the junction unmatched. The CDR3 contains 16 residues. The CDR3 sequence: CASSLTGLAGGREQFF. The CDR3 DNA sequence: TGTGCCAGCAGCTTAACGGGACTAGCGGGAGGGCGCGAGCAGTTCTTC.

The CDR3 region has the DNA TGTGCCAGCAGCCCAATGGGAAGGCCCCTAACCTACGAGCAGTACTTC. Translating it yields CASSPMGRPLTYEQYF. The chain uses TRBV11-3 and TRBJ2-7; D gene ambiguous. Trimming took 5 bases from V and 2 from J, leaving 19 bases between them. Germline V gives CDR1 SGHNT, CDR2 YENEEA. The length of the CDR3 is 16 residues.

The chain uses TRBV18 and TRBJ2-2; D possibly matches TRBD1 or TRBD2 (6 bases each). Trimming took off 2 bases at V and 3 bases at J, with 10 bases between the two ends. The CDR3 spans 15 residues. Per the germline V gene, CDR1 is KGHSH and CDR2 is LQKENI. As DNA, the CDR3 is TGTGCCAGCTCACCAATGGGGGGCGACACCGGGGAGCTGTTTTTT. Its translation is CASSPMGGDTGELFF.

This chain joins TRBV27 and TRBJ1-5; unclear D gene. Germline CDR1 and CDR2: MNHEY and SMNVEV (reference sequence). V was trimmed by 3 bases and J by 0 bases, leaving 9 bases between them. This CDR3 spans 15 amino acids. Written as DNA, the CDR3 is TGTGCCAGCAGTTTGAAAGGCTATAGCAATCAGCCCCAGCATTTT. Its translation is CASSLKGYSNQPQHF.

The chain is built from TRBV5-4 and TRBJ1-1; possible D gene TRBD1, 5 bases. The CDR3 sequence is 13 residues long. Germline CDR1 SGHNT, CDR2 YYREEE (reference sequence). Trimming removed 2 bases at V and 1 base at J, with 6 bases between. The CDR3 here is CASSFQGNTEAFF. The DNA of the CDR3 is TGTGCCAGCAGCTTTCAGGGGAACACTGAAGCTTTCTTT.

The chain couples TRBV29-1 to TRBJ2-7; 8 bases align to TRBD2. The CDR3 sequence is 13 residues long. V gave up 7 bases and J gave up 3 bases; unmatched junction bases: 8. Germline CDR1 SQVTM, CDR2 ANQGSEA. The CDR3 DNA is TGCAGCGCCGCAGCGGGAGCAAACTACGAGCAGTACTTC. Amino acid sequence: CSAAAGANYEQYF.